The subject of this entry is one TCR beta chain. Antigen unknown. Looked up from germline, CDR1 is SGHRS and CDR2 is YFSETQ. Trimming removed 5 bases at V and 0 bases at J, with 11 bases between. There are 14 residues in the CDR3. This entry comes from a study of OX40 agonist ivuxolimab in advanced cancers. On the study more broadly: Patients in dose escalation had liver, melanoma, kidney or head and neck cancers. Study-level points and caveats: Partial responders treated at 0.1-3.0 mg/kg exhibited clonal expansion among the lowest measured. There was clonal expansion of CD4+ and CD8+ blood T cells by week 6 at 0.1 to 3.0 mg/kg.

Only in-frame clones appear in the TCRdb table, and some are missing; sequencing was by immunoSEQ multiplex PCR. This repertoire shows fewer than 85,000 clones, 85% to 90% found once; its top ten account for around 2.4%. The material sequenced was CD4+ or CD8+ T cells sorted from blood, taken in a trial of the OX40 agonist ivuxolimab. This TCR derives from an adult with an advanced solid tumor such as melanoma, head and neck, liver or kidney cancer. This chain uses TRBV5-1 with TRBJ2-5; D may be TRBD1 (7 bases). The CDR3: CASRSRGDQETQYF. The CDR3 DNA is TGCGCCAGCAGGAGCAGGGGGGACCAAGAGACCCAGTACTTC.